These 6 T cell receptor beta chains came from one sample sequenced in a study of shared clonotypes between healthy human individuals. The repertoire was sequenced with immunoSEQ multiplex PCR; TCRdb's copy has only in-frame clones and lacks some. The sample includes about 1.9 million clones, approximately 92% of them seen just once. Naive CD8 cells were CD45RO-negative, positively selected for CCR7, excluding terminally differentiated effector memory CD45RA+ cells. Sequencing was performed on naive CD8+ T cells from PBMCs. Every receptor here comes from a man younger than 35 in good health. Some clones in this sample may be carry-over from other donors' samples.

The V gene is TRBV10-2, the J gene TRBJ2-1; possibly TRBD2 for D (6 bases). This CDR3 spans 14 amino acids. Germline CDR1 reads WSHSY; CDR2 reads SAAADI. V lost 2 bases to trimming and J lost 3 bases, with 8 bases between them. Written as DNA, the CDR3 is TGCGCCAGCAGTGAGAGGACTAACTACAATGAGCAGTTCTTC. As protein: CASSERTNYNEQFF.

The rearrangement links TRBV28 to TRBJ2-7; tentatively, D is TRBD1 (5 bases). The ends were cut back, 3 bases at V and 0 bases at J, with 12 bases in the middle. The CDR3 has 15 residues. Germline V gene sequence: CDR1 MDHEN, CDR2 SYDVKM. CDR3 nucleotides: TGTGCCAGCAGTTTTAGGGGTGGGATCTCCTACGAGCAGTACTTC. Amino acids: CASSFRGGISYEQYF.

This chain links TRBV6-6 with TRBJ2-5; TRBD1 or TRBD2 may be the D gene (6 bases each). Gene TRBJ2-7 matches the end of the DNA better, so the J call may be wrong. Germline values: CDR1 MNHNY, CDR2 SVGAGI (reference sequence). This CDR3 contains 14 residues. The chain's CDR3 is CASSYSRGDYEQYF. CDR3 in DNA: TGTGCCAGCAGTTACTCGAGGGGGGACTACGAGCAGTACTTC.

The CDR3 sequence: CASSLLAGGGETQYF. CDR3 in DNA: TGTGCCAGCAGCTTACTAGCGGGAGGAGGAGAGACCCAGTACTTC. The chain has TRBV11-2 and TRBJ2-5; 11 bases are shared with TRBD2. Germline V gene sequence: CDR1 SGHAT, CDR2 FQNNGV. The CDR3 is 15 amino acids. With 2 bases clipped from V and 4 bases from J, the junction kept 3 bases outside the gene matches.

The chain is built from TRBV27 and TRBJ2-2; D is unresolved. This CDR3 has 14 amino acids. The germline V and J ends were trimmed by 6 bases and 1 base, with 9 bases remaining between them. Germline V gene lookup returns CDR1 MNHEY and CDR2 SMNVEV (reference sequence). CDR3 region: CASSPTQNTGELFF. The DNA for the CDR3 is TGTGCCAGCAGCCCTACACAGAACACCGGGGAGCTGTTTTTT.

This clone appeared once. The chain carries TRBV7-2 and TRBJ2-3; D gene ambiguous. Germline loops: CDR1 SGHTA, CDR2 FQGNSA. This CDR3 contains 14 residues. V was clipped by 6 bases and J by 1 base, with 11 bases between them. CDR3 residues: CASSRFAGTDTQYF. The CDR3 DNA reads TGTGCCAGCAGTCGTTTCGCGGGCACAGATACGCAGTATTTT.